Listed below are T cell receptor beta chains from one sample, sequenced in a study of T cells in Graves' hyperthyroidism and ophthalmopathy. TCRdb re-called the multiplex PCR reads with MiXCR, one entry per CDR3 protein. The profile shows roughly 280,000 distinct CDR3 sequences, around 22% of them singletons. Sequenced input: blood. Receptors originate from a man in his thirties or forties with Graves' ophthalmopathy. CDR3s include the opening cysteine and the closing phenylalanine or tryptophan. The order of the fields is V gene, J gene, D gene, clone size, CDR3 DNA, CDR3 protein. D genes are given only for firm matches. Clone size is not always given. Where it is, it says once, few, many or a class for expanded clones.

>TRBV27|TRBJ2-1|TRBD2|.
TGTGCCAGCAGTTTATGGGGGACTAGCGCCTCCTACGAGTACAATGAGCAGTTCTTC
CASSLWGTSASYEYNEQFF
>TRBV27|TRBJ2-7|TRBD1|.
TGTGCCAGCAGCGTAACGGGACAGGGCCACGAGCAGTACTTC
CASSVTGQGHEQYF
>TRBV24-1|TRBJ2-1|TRBD2|once
TGTGCCACCAGTCCCACTAGCGGGCTTTACAATGAGCAGTTCTTC
CATSPTSGLYNEQFF
>TRBV27|TRBJ2-2|.|.
TGTGCCAGCAGTTTCCGAGACACCGGGGAGCTGTTTTTT
CASSFRDTGELFF
>TRBV11-2|TRBJ2-1|TRBD2|few
TGTGCCAGCAGCTTAGGGGGTAGCGGGAGCTCCTACAATGAGCAGTTCTTC
CASSLGGSGSSYNEQFF
>TRBV7-9|TRBJ2-5|.|many
TGTGCCAGCAGCTCCTGGCCCGTGGAAAAAGAGACCCAGTACTTC
CASSSWPVEKETQYF
>TRBV20-1|TRBJ1-4|.|few
TGCAGTGCTAGTCAGGCCAGTAATGAAAAACTGTTTTTT
CSASQASNEKLFF
>TRBV2|TRBJ2-3|.|many
TGTGCCAGCAGTGAAGCGTGGGATACGCAGTATTTT
CASSEAWDTQYF
>TRBV28|TRBJ2-7|.|many
TGTGCCAGCAGCGATACAGGGGGGGGATTTCGTTCCTACGAGCAGTACTTC
CASSDTGGGFRSYEQYF
>TRBV24-1|TRBJ1-1|.|few
TGTGCCACCAGTGATCCGATGACATTTGAAGCTTTCTTT
CATSDPMTFEAFF
>TRBV24-1|TRBJ2-3|.|few
TGTGCCACCAGTGATTTGAGGATCCAGGGGCGGCCTCTCACAGATACGCAGTATTTT
CATSDLRIQGRPLTDTQYF
>TRBV12-3/TRBV12-4|TRBJ2-3|TRBD2|few
TGTGCCAGCAGTCCCCATGGCCCCCAAGCGGGAGAGGGGACAGATACGCAGTATTTT
CASSPHGPQAGEGTDTQYF
>TRBV6-9|TRBJ2-7|TRBD1|.
TGTGCCAGCAGTTACACCGGGACAGGGATTCGGTACGAGCAGTACTTC
CASSYTGTGIRYEQYF
>TRBV15|TRBJ1-5|.|.
TGTGCCACCAGCAGAGTCCAAAATCAGCCCCAGCATTTT
CATSRVQNQPQHF
>TRBV6-1|TRBJ2-7|TRBD2|.
TGTGCCAGCAGCAGCGACGGGCTTGGCGCGGGAGGTTGGGAGCAGTACTTC
CASSSDGLGAGGWEQYF
>TRBV30|TRBJ2-1|.|many
TGTGCCTGGAGTGGTTTGAATGAGCAGTTCTTC
CAWSGLNEQFF
>TRBV20-1|TRBJ2-1|.|.
TGCAGTGTTCTGGGGGGGAGGGGGTACAATGAGCAGTTCTTC
CSVLGGRGYNEQFF
>TRBV5-5|TRBJ1-1|.|few
TGTGCCAGCAGCTCGACATTCCCGGGACCCAACACTGAAGCTTTCTTT
CASSSTFPGPNTEAFF
>TRBV6-2/TRBV6-3|TRBJ1-3|.|.
TGTGCCAGCGGGGGGAACACCATATATTTT
CASGGNTIYF
>TRBV12-3/TRBV12-4|TRBJ2-1|TRBD2|.
TGTGCCAGCACCGGACTAGCGGGAGTAGGTGAGCAGTTCTTC
CASTGLAGVGEQFF
>TRBV7-6|TRBJ2-5|.|.
TGTGCCAGCAGCGAAGGGGTTGGCGAGGCCCAGTACTTC
CASSEGVGEAQYF
>TRBV29-1|TRBJ2-6|.|.
TGCAGCGTTGATATCTCTGGGGCCAACGTCCTGACTTTC
CSVDISGANVLTF